This entry lists 15 T cell receptor beta chains sequenced from one sample in a study of blood T cell repertoires in COVID-19. Sequencing used immunoSEQ multiplex PCR; TCRdb keeps in-frame clones, though not all of them. The data show around 440,000 clones, with about 91% seen just once and over 9.5% held by the top ten. Sequencing was carried out using peripheral blood. The receptors shown here come from a woman aged 45-60 years with COVID-19, enrolled during active disease.

CDR3 in amino acids: CATSRDISGEDRVYEQYF. The DNA of the CDR3 is TGTGCCACCAGCAGAGATATTAGTGGCGAGGACAGGGTCTACGAGCAGTACTTC. The chain recombines TRBV15 with TRBJ2-7, with 8 bases fitting TRBD1. Germline CDR1 is LNHNV and CDR2 is YYDKDF (reference sequence). The CDR3 has 18 residues. The V segment lost 0 bases and the J segment 3 bases; nucleotides outside the gene matches: 13. Full variable domain (outside the CDR3, taken from reference TRBV15 and TRBJ2-7): DAMVIQNPRYQVTQFGKPVTLSCSQTLNHNVMYWYQQKSSQAPKLLFHYYDKDFNNEADTPDNFQSRRPNTSFCFLDIRSPGLGDTAMYLCATSRDISGEDRVYEQYFGPGTRLTVT.

This chain links TRBV28 with TRBJ2-7; weak D call: TRBD1 (6 bases). CDR1 and CDR2 from the germline V gene are MDHEN and SYDVKM. V shed 3 bases and J shed 2 bases, with 11 bases lying between them. The CDR3 has 14 amino acids. The CDR3 reads CASSFLGGPYEQYF. Here the CDR3 DNA reads TGTGCCAGCAGTTTTCTAGGGGGTCCCTACGAGCAGTACTTC.

The gene calls are TRBV5-1 and TRBJ2-2, with 8 bases aligning to TRBD2. The V segment lost 5 bases and the J segment 1 base; nucleotides outside the gene matches: 7. CDR1 is SGHRS and CDR2 is YFSETQ in the germline V gene. This CDR3 comprises 16 residues. The CDR3 is CASSHRLAMNTGELFF. The CDR3 DNA reads TGCGCCAGCAGTCATCGACTAGCGATGAACACCGGGGAGCTGTTTTTT.

This chain uses TRBV5-5 with TRBJ1-2, with 8 bases aligning to TRBD1. Looked up from germline, CDR1 is SGHKS and CDR2 is YYEKEE (reference sequence). The CDR3 is 15 amino acids. Trimming removed 0 bases from V and 8 bases from J; junction bases left unmatched: 9. DNA of the CDR3: TGTGCCAGCAGCTTGGGTTCCCAGGGGGCGGAGGGCTACACCTTC. Protein product: CASSLGSQGAEGYTF.

The rearrangement links TRBV6-1 to TRBJ1-1; 9 bases line up with TRBD1. V lost 3 bases and J lost 5; bases outside the gene matches: 4. This CDR3 comprises 14 residues. Germline V gives CDR1 MNHNS, CDR2 SASEGT. In DNA, the CDR3 is TGTGCCAGCAGTGATATGACAGGGGGGACTGAAGCTTTCTTT. Translation: CASSDMTGGTEAFF.

This clone showed up just once. This chain joins TRBV28 and TRBJ1-1; D unresolved. This CDR3 has 11 residues. The V end was cut by 4 bases, the J end by 8 bases, with 8 bases between. From germline, CDR1 is MDHEN and CDR2 SYDVKM. CDR3 amino acids: CASSYTAEAFF. The CDR3, as DNA: TGTGCCAGCAGTTATACAGCCGAAGCTTTCTTT. The complete variable domain, with remaining parts taken from reference TRBV28 and TRBJ1-1, reads DVKVTQSSRYLVKRTGEKVFLECVQDMDHENMFWYRQDPGLGLRLIYFSYDVKMKEKGDIPEGYSVSREKKERFSLILESASTNQTSMYLCASSYTAEAFFGQGTRLTVV.

This chain joins TRBV28 and TRBJ1-4, with 9 bases lining up with TRBD1. The CDR3 has 14 amino acids. The ends lost 4 bases at V and 10 bases at J; junction bases unmatched: 7. Germline V CDR1 and CDR2: MDHEN, SYDVKM. CDR3 in DNA: TGTGCCAGCAGTTGGACAGGGGCTTTCGGAAAACTGTTTTTT. As protein: CASSWTGAFGKLFF.

The J gene is TRBJ2-7, the V gene TRBV7-2; possible D gene TRBD2, 5 bases. Germline-derived CDR1 and CDR2 are SGHTA and FQGNSA. V shed 5 bases and J shed 6 bases, with 8 bases lying between them. CDR3 length equals 11 residues. In DNA form, the CDR3 reads TGTGCCAGCAGCCCGGGGTTCGAGCAGTACTTC. Amino acid sequence: CASSPGFEQYF.

J is TRBJ2-1 and V is TRBV5-1; 10 nucleotides match TRBD2. This CDR3 comprises 15 residues. Germline CDR1 reads SGHRS; CDR2 reads YFSETQ. J gave up 4 bases and V 4 bases, and 5 bases lay outside the gene matches. The CDR3 DNA is TGCGCCAGCAGCCTATATAGCGGGGGGTACAATGAGCAGTTCTTC. Translated: CASSLYSGGYNEQFF.

The V call is TRBV2, the J call TRBJ1-4, with D perhaps TRBD1 (5 bases). Germline V CDR1 and CDR2: SNHLY, FYNNEI. The CDR3 sequence is 12 residues long. Trimming removed 6 bases from V and 11 bases from J, with 13 bases in between. CDR3 amino acids: CASRGGSEKLFF. DNA for the CDR3: TGTGCCAGCAGGGGGGGGTCAGAGAAACTGTTTTTT.

The rearrangement links TRBV15 to TRBJ1-5; D is unresolved. The germline gives CDR1 LNHNV, CDR2 YYDKDF (reference sequence). V lost 1 base and J lost 4, with 5 bases in between. The CDR3 is 13 amino acids. The CDR3 here is CATSRGGNQPQHF. CDR3 coding DNA: TGTGCCACCAGCAGAGGAGGGAATCAGCCCCAGCATTTT.

This clone was detected only once. The CDR3 here is CASSLRGSTDTQYF. Written as DNA, the CDR3 is TGTGCCAGCAGCTTAAGGGGCTCCACAGATACGCAGTATTTT. This sequence joins TRBV7-3 and TRBJ2-3; tentative D call: TRBD1 (5 bases). Germline V lookup: CDR1 SGHTA, CDR2 FQGTGA. The CDR3 extends over 14 amino acids. Trimming pared 1 base from V and 2 bases from J, leaving 7 bases between.

The CDR3 reads CASSYDGNYGYTF. Here the CDR3 DNA reads TGTGCCAGCAGTTACGACGGGAACTATGGCTACACCTTC. The V gene is TRBV6-5, the J gene TRBJ1-2, with D hard to call. Trimming stripped 2 bases from V and 2 bases from J, with 6 bases between. The CDR3 is 13 residues long. CDR1 is MNHEY and CDR2 is SVGAGI in the germline V gene.

This clone was found a few times. The chain couples TRBV7-9 to TRBJ1-1; D is undetermined. The CDR3 is 13 amino acids. The germline V and J ends were trimmed by 7 bases and 1 base, with 10 bases remaining between them. Germline V gene sequence: CDR1 SEHNR, CDR2 FQNEAQ (reference sequence). In DNA form, the CDR3 reads TGTGCCAGCACTCCGAACGGGAACACTGAAGCTTTCTTT. Translated: CASTPNGNTEAFF.

The chain couples TRBV9 to TRBJ1-1, with D possibly matching TRBD1 (5 bases). V was cut by 0 bases and J by 6 bases, with 9 bases left in between. Per germline, CDR1 SGDLS and CDR2 YYNGEE. The CDR3 loop spans 13 amino acids. CDR3 bases: TGTGCCAGCAGCGTAGTCAGGGCGGCTGAAGCTTTCTTT. Its translation: CASSVVRAAEAFF.